This T cell receptor beta chain was documented in a study of blood T cell repertoires in COVID-19. Study as a whole: The cDNA or gDNA used as material had been derived from T cells, B-cell-depleted T cells, or PBMCs.

The germline V gene has CDR1 SEHNR and CDR2 FQNEAQ (reference sequence). This CDR3 region has 15 residues. V shed 5 bases, J shed 5 bases, and the junction held 9 bases outside the gene matches. Original data processing: The assay estimated nucleated cells by amplifying reference gene primers. Sequencing was performed with immunoSEQ multiplex PCR; in TCRdb, only in-frame clones are kept and a portion is missing. D and trimming were read from the DNA, whereas the V and J calls and clone size are those reported in that table. Altogether around 80,000 clones are present, over 75% being singletons, with the ten largest covering about 12%.

The chain recombines TRBV7-9 with TRBJ2-3, with 8 bases matching TRBD2. The sample consisted of peripheral blood. This TCR derives from an elderly man with acute or convalescent COVID-19. CDR3 sequence reads: CASSQDRGGRDTQYF. CDR3 nucleotides: TGTGCCAGCAGCCAAGACCGGGGGGGAAGAGATACGCAGTATTTT.